The clone carrying this TCR beta chain was picked up a small number of times. What it binds is unknown. Looked up from germline, CDR1 is SGHNT and CDR2 is YYREEE (reference sequence). The V end lost 0 bases, the J end lost 5 bases, and 12 bases lay between the germline ends. The CDR3 spans 15 residues. The entry originates in a study of identical twins. Findings of the study overall: Insertions were fewer in abundant cord blood beta clonotypes, whereas memory repertoires showed none of this pattern. Invariant MAIT and iNKT cells could partly confound zero-insertion analyses. Beta out-of-frame sequences showed weaker excess twin sharing.

One entry per CDR3 protein results from TCRdb running MiXCR on the 5' RACE reads. The data hold under 400,000 distinct CDR3 sequences, with approximately 8.8% observed a single time. The origin of this receptor is a woman aged 45-65 years in good health. The V gene is TRBV5-4, the J gene TRBJ2-1; maybe TRBD2 (5 bases). Material: naive T cells sorted from blood. The CDR3 nucleotides are TGTGCCAGCAGCTTGGTGCCGCTAGCAGACAATGAGCAGTTCTTC. Translating gives CASSLVPLADNEQFF.